A single sample is the source of the 20 T cell receptor beta chains below, sequenced in a study of shared clonotypes between healthy human individuals. The method was immunoSEQ multiplex PCR; TCRdb's version includes in-frame clones alone and lacks a portion of them. The table has more than 550,000 clones, roughly two thirds seen once. The specimen sequenced was memory CD4+ T cells sorted from blood. The subset is: CD45RA-negative fraction. The receptors were gathered from a woman in her 30s in good health.

The rearrangement links TRBV2 to TRBJ1-1, with D perhaps TRBD1 (6 bases). Germline assignment: CDR1 SNHLY and CDR2 FYNNEI. This CDR3 has 14 residues. V lost 4 bases and J lost 1, with 10 bases in between. The DNA of the CDR3 is TGTGCCAGCAGTGCGACAGGAAAGAACACTGAAGCTTTCTTT. Encoded protein: CASSATGKNTEAFF.

This rearrangement joins TRBV11-2 to TRBJ2-1; possible D gene TRBD2, 5 bases. CDR1 SGHAT and CDR2 FQNNGV come from the germline V gene. Trimming removed 6 bases at V and 7 bases at J, with 19 bases between. The CDR3 totals 15 residues. The CDR3 DNA is TGTGCCAGCAGACTCCGGGATACCCCTCAGAATGAGCAGTTCTTC. Translated: CASRLRDTPQNEQFF.

The V and J genes are TRBV27 and TRBJ1-1; TRBD1 might be the D (6 bases). Trimming removed 4 bases from V and 8 bases from J, with 14 bases in between. This CDR3 is 13 amino acids long. The germline V gene encodes CDR1 MNHEY and CDR2 SMNVEV (reference sequence). CDR3 bases: TGTGCCAGCAGTTGGGCACAGGGTAGGGAAGCTTTCTTT. Its protein product is CASSWAQGREAFF.

This clone has more than one count but fewer than ten. The genes are TRBV28 and TRBJ2-7; perhaps TRBD1 as D (6 bases). The CDR3 contains 15 residues. The V and J ends lost 7 bases and 5 bases respectively, with 21 bases between them. Germline lookup yields CDR1 MDHEN and CDR2 SYDVKM. The DNA of the CDR3 is TGTGCCAGCATCAATATAAGGGGGATTTCAAACGAGCAGTACTTC. As protein: CASINIRGISNEQYF. The full variable domain, in which reference TRBV28 and TRBJ2-7 provide the parts outside the CDR3, is DVKVTQSSRYLVKRTGEKVFLECVQDMDHENMFWYRQDPGLGLRLIYFSYDVKMKEKGDIPEGYSVSREKKERFSLILESASTNQTSMYLCASINIRGISNEQYFGPGTRLTVT.

The rearrangement uses TRBV19 and TRBJ2-2; the D gene is possibly TRBD2 (6 bases). This CDR3 comprises 15 residues. Trimming pared 3 bases from V and 2 bases from J, leaving 10 bases between. The germline V gene encodes CDR1 LNHDA and CDR2 SQIVND (reference sequence). The CDR3 loop reads CASSMGGLNTGELFF. CDR3 sequence (DNA): TGTGCCAGTAGTATGGGGGGTTTAAACACCGGGGAGCTGTTTTTT.

The J gene is TRBJ2-2, the V gene TRBV11-3; either TRBD1 or TRBD2 may supply D (5 bases each). The CDR3 runs 16 residues. V lost 1 base, J lost 3 bases, and 12 bases lay in between. The germline V gene has CDR1 SGHNT and CDR2 YENEEA. CDR3 protein: CASSLGEFRDTGELFF. The DNA for the CDR3 is TGTGCCAGCAGCTTAGGGGAGTTCAGGGACACCGGGGAGCTGTTTTTT.

This clone came up once. This chain connects TRBV6-1 to TRBJ2-1, with 8 bases identical to TRBD1. Germline V lookup: CDR1 MNHNS, CDR2 SASEGT. The V and J ends lost 7 bases and 7 bases, in that order; junction bases with no gene match: 9. This CDR3 region has 14 residues. The CDR3 protein is CASNWDRPTNEQFF. The CDR3, as DNA: TGTGCCAGCAATTGGGACAGGCCTACGAATGAGCAGTTCTTC.

The chain has TRBV5-1 and TRBJ2-7; 7 positions agree with TRBD2. This CDR3 comprises 18 residues. The V and J ends lost 4 bases and 2 bases, in that order; junction bases with no gene match: 18. Germline V gene data show CDR1 as SGHRS and CDR2 as YFSETQ. This CDR3 is CASSHPRDGGTYAYEQYF. The CDR3 DNA is TGCGCCAGCAGCCACCCCCGGGACGGGGGGACTTACGCCTACGAGCAGTACTTC.

The chain employs TRBV4-1 and TRBJ2-7; D may be TRBD1 or TRBD2 (6 bases each). CDR1 is MGHRA, CDR2 YSYEKL, per germline. Trimming shortened V by 1 base and J by 7 bases, and 17 bases separated the two germline ends. The CDR3 contains 15 residues. For the CDR3, the DNA is TGCGCCAGCAGCCAAGTCCGGGGGCAGGGCTGGGAGCAGTACTTC. Translating it yields CASSQVRGQGWEQYF.

This clone turned up a few times. CDR3 loop: CASSPPDRSSYEQYF. CDR3 DNA: TGTGCCAGCTCACCACCGGACCGGAGCTCCTACGAGCAGTACTTC. The genes are TRBV18 and TRBJ2-7; D not certain. Trimming took off 0 bases at V and 0 bases at J, with 9 bases between the two ends. Per germline, CDR1 KGHSH and CDR2 LQKENI. The CDR3 totals 15 residues.

This rearrangement joins TRBV30 to TRBJ2-3; 7 bases fit TRBD1. CDR1 is GTSNPN and CDR2 is SVGIG in the germline V gene (reference sequence). The V gene end was trimmed by 7 bases and the J gene end by 0 bases; junction bases not matched to a gene: 7. This CDR3 comprises 14 residues. The CDR3 DNA reads as TGTGCCTCTCAAACAGGGGTAAGCACAGATACGCAGTATTTT. Its protein is CASQTGVSTDTQYF.

The V gene is TRBV7-2, the J gene TRBJ2-5; 8 bases are shared with TRBD1. The germline V gene has CDR1 SGHTA and CDR2 FQGNSA. The length of the CDR3 is 16 residues. V lost 5 bases to trimming and J lost 4 bases; unmatched junction nucleotides: 12. The CDR3 DNA follows: TGTGCCAGCAGCCGCCAGGGACAGGTCCTTGGAGAGACCCAGTACTTC. Protein sequence: CASSRQGQVLGETQYF.

The chain combines TRBV11-2 with TRBJ2-7; either TRBD1 or TRBD2 may supply D (7 bases each). The CDR3 has 14 residues. The V gene's germline CDR1 is SGHAT and CDR2 FQNNGV. Trimming removed 7 bases at V and 2 bases at J, with 15 bases between. CDR3 sequence (DNA): TGTGCCAGCACCGGACAGGCGGGGGCCTACGAGCAGTACTTC. It translates to CASTGQAGAYEQYF.

The gene calls are TRBV15 and TRBJ1-5; 7 nucleotides match TRBD1. Germline values: CDR1 LNHNV, CDR2 YYDKDF (reference sequence). Trimming removed 5 bases from V and 2 bases from J; junction bases left unmatched: 6. The CDR3 length is 15 residues. CDR3 in DNA: TGTGCCACCAGCCGAGGAGGACAGGGCAATCAGCCCCAGCATTTT. It is translated as CATSRGGQGNQPQHF.

The CDR3 region is CASGQYSYNEQFF. The CDR3 coding sequence is TGTGCCAGCGGACAGTACTCCTACAATGAGCAGTTCTTC. The chain joins TRBV19 to TRBJ2-1, with a possible D match to TRBD1 (6 bases). Germline CDR1 is LNHDA and CDR2 is SQIVND (reference sequence). The CDR3 has 13 amino acids. Trimming pared 9 bases from V and 0 bases from J, leaving 9 bases between.

V is TRBV9 and J is TRBJ2-7; D may be TRBD1 or TRBD2 (5 bases each). The CDR3 extends over 16 amino acids. Looked up from germline, CDR1 is SGDLS and CDR2 is YYNGEE. The V end was cut by 3 bases, the J end by 0 bases, with 16 bases between. Here the CDR3 DNA reads TGTGCCAGCAGCGAGAGGGGAGACTGGTCCTCCTACGAGCAGTACTTC. Translated, it gives CASSERGDWSSYEQYF.

The V call is TRBV2, the J call TRBJ1-2; no reliable D call. The CDR3 runs to 14 residues. V lost 5 bases, J lost 8 bases, and 18 bases lay in between. Germline CDR1 and CDR2: SNHLY and FYNNEI. CDR3 DNA sequence: TGTGCCAGCAGTCCCCCGGAGGCTCAAAGGGGCTACACCTTC. This gives the protein CASSPPEAQRGYTF. Looking up the rest from reference TRBV2 and TRBJ1-2 gives the full variable domain: EPEVTQTPSHQVTQMGQEVILRCVPISNHLYFYWYRQILGQKVEFLVSFYNNEISEKSEIFDDQFSVERPDGSNFTLKIRSTKLEDSAMYFCASSPPEAQRGYTFGSGTRLTVV.

Here the CDR3 DNA reads TGTGCCAGCAGTGGCCCCCTGGCAGGCGGGGGCACCGGGGAGCTGTTTTTT. This sequence encodes CASSGPLAGGGTGELFF. V is TRBV2 and J is TRBJ2-2; 7 bases line up with TRBD2. With 4 bases clipped from V and 4 bases from J, the junction kept 12 bases outside the gene matches. Looked up from germline, CDR1 is SNHLY and CDR2 is FYNNEI. This CDR3 is 17 amino acids long.

This clone was observed once. The J gene is TRBJ1-6, the V gene TRBV7-9, with D unclear. Germline assignment: CDR1 SEHNR and CDR2 FQNEAQ (reference sequence). V lost 0 bases, J lost 13 bases, and 13 bases lay in between. This CDR3 has 14 amino acids. The CDR3 here is CASSLAVRMAPLHF. The CDR3 DNA is TGTGCCAGCAGCTTAGCGGTCAGAATGGCGCCCCTCCACTTT.

In this sample, this clone turned up once. The rearrangement uses TRBV14 and TRBJ2-1, with 13 bases matching TRBD2. CDR3 length equals 14 residues. Trimming cost V 6 bases and J 7 bases; bases outside gene matches: 3. CDR1 is SGHDN and CDR2 is FVKESK in the germline V gene. The CDR3 spells CASRRTSGSNEQFF. The DNA of the CDR3 is TGTGCCAGCAGACGGACTAGCGGGAGTAATGAGCAGTTCTTC.